The present T cell receptor beta chain was sequenced within a study of cytomegalovirus exposure and HLA in healthy donors. Germline V gene data show CDR1 as MDHEN and CDR2 as SYDVKM. The V segment lost 6 bases and the J segment 3 bases; nucleotides outside the gene matches: 9. This CDR3 spans 17 amino acids. PCR was performed using 60 Vbeta and 13 Jbeta primers. Generated by immunoSEQ multiplex PCR, the TCRdb table keeps only in-frame clones and is missing some. The sample carries about 170,000 clones, roughly 84% recorded once. Donors sampled were nominally healthy, though unrecorded immune exposures were likely. Of note for this clone: Its antigen remains unidentified.

Findings and caveats of the study: An analysis that was carried out later associated 16,000 or so TCR beta sequences with HLA alleles at 0.05 false discovery rate. The study labeled 164 TCR beta chains cytomegalovirus-associated.

The J gene is TRBJ2-3, the V gene TRBV28; 13 bases are shared with TRBD2. Source material: PBMCs. This receptor was obtained from a man aged 25 to 40 in good health and CMV-seropositive. CDR3 sequence: CASSPGGTSGITDTQYF. For the CDR3, the DNA is TGTGCCAGCAGCCCTGGAGGGACTAGCGGGATAACAGATACGCAGTATTTT.